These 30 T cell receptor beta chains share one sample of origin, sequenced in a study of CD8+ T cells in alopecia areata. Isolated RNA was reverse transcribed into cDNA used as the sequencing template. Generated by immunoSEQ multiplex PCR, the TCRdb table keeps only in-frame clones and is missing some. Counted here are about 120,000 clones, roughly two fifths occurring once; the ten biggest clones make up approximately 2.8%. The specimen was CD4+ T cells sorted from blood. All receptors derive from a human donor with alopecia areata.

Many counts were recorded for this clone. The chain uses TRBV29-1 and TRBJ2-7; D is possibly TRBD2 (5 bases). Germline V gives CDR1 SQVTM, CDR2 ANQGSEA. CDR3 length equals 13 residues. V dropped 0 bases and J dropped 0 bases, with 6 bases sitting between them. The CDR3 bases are TGCAGCGTTGAAGAGGACTCCTCCTACGAGCAGTACTTC. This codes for CSVEEDSSYEQYF.

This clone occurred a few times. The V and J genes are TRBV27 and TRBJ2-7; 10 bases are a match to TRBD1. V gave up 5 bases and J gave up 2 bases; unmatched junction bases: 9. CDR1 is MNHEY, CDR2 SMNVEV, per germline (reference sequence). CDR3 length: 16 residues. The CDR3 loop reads CASSLVGQGGTYEQYF. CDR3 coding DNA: TGTGCCAGCAGTCTAGTCGGACAGGGGGGCACCTACGAGCAGTACTTC.

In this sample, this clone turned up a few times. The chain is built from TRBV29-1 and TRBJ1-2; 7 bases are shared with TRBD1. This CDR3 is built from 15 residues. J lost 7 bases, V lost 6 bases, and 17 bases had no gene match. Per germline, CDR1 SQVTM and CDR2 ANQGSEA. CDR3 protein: CSVGGYGQEGLGYTF. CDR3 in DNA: TGCAGCGTGGGGGGATACGGACAGGAGGGCCTTGGCTACACCTTC.

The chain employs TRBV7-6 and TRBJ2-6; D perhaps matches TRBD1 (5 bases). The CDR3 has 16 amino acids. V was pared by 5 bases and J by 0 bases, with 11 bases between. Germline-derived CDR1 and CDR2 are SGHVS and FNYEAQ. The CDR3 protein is CASSAVQGSGANVLTF. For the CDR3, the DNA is TGTGCCAGCAGCGCAGTTCAGGGCTCTGGGGCCAACGTCCTGACTTTC.

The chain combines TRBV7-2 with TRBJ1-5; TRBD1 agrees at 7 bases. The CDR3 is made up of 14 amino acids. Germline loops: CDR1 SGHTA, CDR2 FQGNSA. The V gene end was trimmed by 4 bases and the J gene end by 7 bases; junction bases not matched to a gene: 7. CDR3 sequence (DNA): TGTGCCAGCAGCTCGACAGGGTCGAGACAGCCCCAGCATTTT. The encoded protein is CASSSTGSRQPQHF. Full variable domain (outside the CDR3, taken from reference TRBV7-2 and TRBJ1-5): GAGVSQSPSNKVTEKGKDVELRCDPISGHTALYWYRQSLGQGLEFLIYFQGNSAPDKSGLPSDRFSAERTGGSVSTLTIQRTQQEDSAVYLCASSSTGSRQPQHFGDGTRLSIL.

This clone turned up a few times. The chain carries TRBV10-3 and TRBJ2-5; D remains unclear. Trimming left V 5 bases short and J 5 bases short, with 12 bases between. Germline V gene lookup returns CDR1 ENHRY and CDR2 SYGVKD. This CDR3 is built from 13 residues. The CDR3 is CAISSGLGETQYF. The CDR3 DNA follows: TGTGCCATCAGTTCCGGCTTGGGGGAGACCCAGTACTTC.

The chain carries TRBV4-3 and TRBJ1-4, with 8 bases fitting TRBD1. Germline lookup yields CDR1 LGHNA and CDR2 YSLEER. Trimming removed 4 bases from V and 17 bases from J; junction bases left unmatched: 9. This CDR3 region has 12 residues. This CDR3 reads CASSLSTGALFF. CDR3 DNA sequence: TGCGCCAGCAGCCTATCGACAGGGGCGCTCTTTTTT.

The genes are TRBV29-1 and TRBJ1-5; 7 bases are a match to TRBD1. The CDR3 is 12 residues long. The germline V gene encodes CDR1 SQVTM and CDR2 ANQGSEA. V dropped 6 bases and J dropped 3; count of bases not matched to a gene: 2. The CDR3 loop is CSVGTVNQPQHF. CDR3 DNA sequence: TGCAGCGTGGGGACAGTCAATCAGCCCCAGCATTTT.

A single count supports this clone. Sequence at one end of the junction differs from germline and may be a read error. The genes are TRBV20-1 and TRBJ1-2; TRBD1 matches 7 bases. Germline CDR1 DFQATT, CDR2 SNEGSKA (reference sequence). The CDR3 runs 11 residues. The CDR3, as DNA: TGCAGTGCTAGAGGGGGACAGAACATCCTTTTC. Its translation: CSARGGQNILF.

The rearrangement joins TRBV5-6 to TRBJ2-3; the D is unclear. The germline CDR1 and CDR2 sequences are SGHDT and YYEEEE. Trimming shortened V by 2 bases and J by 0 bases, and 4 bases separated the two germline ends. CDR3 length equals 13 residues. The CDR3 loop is CASSLVSTDTQYF. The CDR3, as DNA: TGTGCCAGCAGCTTAGTCAGCACAGATACGCAGTATTTT.

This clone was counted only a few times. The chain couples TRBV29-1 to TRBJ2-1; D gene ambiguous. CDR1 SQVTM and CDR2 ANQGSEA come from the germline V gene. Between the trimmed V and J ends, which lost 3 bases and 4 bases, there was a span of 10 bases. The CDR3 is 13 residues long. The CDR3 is CSVESALYNEQFF. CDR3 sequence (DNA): TGCAGCGTTGAGTCCGCACTGTACAATGAGCAGTTCTTC.

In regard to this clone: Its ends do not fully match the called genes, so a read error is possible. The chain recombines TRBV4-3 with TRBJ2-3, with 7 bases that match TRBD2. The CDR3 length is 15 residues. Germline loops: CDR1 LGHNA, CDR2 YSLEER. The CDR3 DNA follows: TGCGCCAGCAGCCACGGAGCGGGGCGCACAGGTACGCAGTATTTT. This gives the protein CASSHGAGRTGTQYF.

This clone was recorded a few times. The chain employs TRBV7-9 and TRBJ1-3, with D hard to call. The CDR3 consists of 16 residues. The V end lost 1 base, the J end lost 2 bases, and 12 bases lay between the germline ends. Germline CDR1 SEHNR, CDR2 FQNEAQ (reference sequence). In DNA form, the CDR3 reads TGTGCCAGCAGCTTAGATCCAGCGAAAACTGGAAACACCATATATTTT. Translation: CASSLDPAKTGNTIYF.

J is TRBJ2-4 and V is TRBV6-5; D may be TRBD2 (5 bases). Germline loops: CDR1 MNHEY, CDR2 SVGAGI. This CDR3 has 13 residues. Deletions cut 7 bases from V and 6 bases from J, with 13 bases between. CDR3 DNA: TGTGCCAGCACCCGAGAGGGTACAAACATTCAGTACTTC. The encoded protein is CASTREGTNIQYF.

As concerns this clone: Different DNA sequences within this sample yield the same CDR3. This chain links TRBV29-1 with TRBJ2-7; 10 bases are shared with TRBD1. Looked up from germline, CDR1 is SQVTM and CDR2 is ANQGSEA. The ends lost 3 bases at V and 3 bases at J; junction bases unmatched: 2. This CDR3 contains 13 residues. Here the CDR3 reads CSVEGQGRYEQYF. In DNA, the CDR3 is TGCAGCGTTGAGGGACAGGGGCGCTACGAGCAGTACTTC.

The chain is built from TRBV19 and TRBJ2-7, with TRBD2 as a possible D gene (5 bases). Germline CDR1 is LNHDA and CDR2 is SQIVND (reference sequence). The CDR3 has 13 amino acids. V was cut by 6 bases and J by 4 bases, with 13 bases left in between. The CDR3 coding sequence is TGTGCCAGTAGCCGGACTGTCCTGTACGAGCAGTACTTC. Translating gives CASSRTVLYEQYF.

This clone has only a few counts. The CDR3 nucleotides are TGTGCCTGGAGTGTGGGACTGCTCTACGAGCAGTACTTC. Protein sequence: CAWSVGLLYEQYF. This rearrangement joins TRBV30 to TRBJ2-7; D is perhaps TRBD2 (6 bases). The CDR3 runs 13 residues. Trimming removed 0 bases from V and 3 bases from J, with 9 bases in between. From germline, CDR1 is GTSNPN and CDR2 SVGIG (reference sequence).

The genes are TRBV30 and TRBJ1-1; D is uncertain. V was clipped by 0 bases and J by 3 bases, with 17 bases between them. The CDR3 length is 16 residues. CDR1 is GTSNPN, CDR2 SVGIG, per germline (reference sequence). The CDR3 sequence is CAWSVLLGKVDTEAFF. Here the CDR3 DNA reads TGTGCCTGGAGTGTACTATTGGGGAAGGTGGACACTGAAGCTTTCTTT.

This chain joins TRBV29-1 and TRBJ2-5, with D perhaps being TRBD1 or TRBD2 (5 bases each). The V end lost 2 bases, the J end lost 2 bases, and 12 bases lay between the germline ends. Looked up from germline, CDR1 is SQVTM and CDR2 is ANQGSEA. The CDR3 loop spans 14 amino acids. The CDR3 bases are TGCAGCGTTGAATCGGGGCAGGCGCAAGAGACCCAGTACTTC. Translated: CSVESGQAQETQYF.

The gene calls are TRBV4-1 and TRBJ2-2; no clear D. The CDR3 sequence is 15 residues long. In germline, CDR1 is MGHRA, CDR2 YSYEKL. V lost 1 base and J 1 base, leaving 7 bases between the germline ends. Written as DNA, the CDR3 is TGCGCCAGCAGCCAAGCGATTGGGAACACCGGGGAGCTGTTTTTT. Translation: CASSQAIGNTGELFF.

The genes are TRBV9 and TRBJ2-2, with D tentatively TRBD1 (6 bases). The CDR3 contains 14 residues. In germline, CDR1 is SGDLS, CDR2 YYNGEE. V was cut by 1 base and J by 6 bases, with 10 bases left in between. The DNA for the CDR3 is TGTGCCAGCAGCGTATGGGGGCAGGCCGGGGAGCTGTTTTTT. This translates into CASSVWGQAGELFF. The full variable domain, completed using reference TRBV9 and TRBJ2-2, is DSGVTQTPKHLITATGQRVTLRCSPRSGDLSVYWYQQSLDQGLQFLIQYYNGEERAKGNILERFSAQQFPDLHSELNLSSLELGDSALYFCASSVWGQAGELFFGEGSRLTVL.

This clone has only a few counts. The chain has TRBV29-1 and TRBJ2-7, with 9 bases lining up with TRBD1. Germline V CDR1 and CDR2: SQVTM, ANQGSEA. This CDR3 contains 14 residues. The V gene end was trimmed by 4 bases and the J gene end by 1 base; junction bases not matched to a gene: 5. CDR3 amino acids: CSVGPGQGSYEQYF. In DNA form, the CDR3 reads TGCAGCGTTGGACCAGGACAGGGGTCCTACGAGCAGTACTTC.

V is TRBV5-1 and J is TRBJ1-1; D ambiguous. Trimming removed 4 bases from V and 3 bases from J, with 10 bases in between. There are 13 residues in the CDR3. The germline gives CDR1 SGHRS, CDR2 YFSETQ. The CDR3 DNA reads TGCGCCAGCAGCAAGGACCCTGACACTGAAGCTTTCTTT. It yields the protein CASSKDPDTEAFF.

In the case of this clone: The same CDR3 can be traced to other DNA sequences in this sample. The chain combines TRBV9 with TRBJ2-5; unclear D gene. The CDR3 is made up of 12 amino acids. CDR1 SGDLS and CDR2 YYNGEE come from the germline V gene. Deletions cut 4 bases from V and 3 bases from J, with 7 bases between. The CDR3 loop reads CASSRTEETQYF. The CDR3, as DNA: TGTGCCAGCAGCCGGACGGAAGAGACCCAGTACTTC.

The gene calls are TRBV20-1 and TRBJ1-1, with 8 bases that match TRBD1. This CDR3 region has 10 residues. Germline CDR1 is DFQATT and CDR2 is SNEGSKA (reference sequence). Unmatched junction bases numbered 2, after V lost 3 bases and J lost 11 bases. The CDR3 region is CSARDRVAFF. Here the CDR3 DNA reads TGCAGTGCTAGGGACAGGGTGGCTTTCTTT.

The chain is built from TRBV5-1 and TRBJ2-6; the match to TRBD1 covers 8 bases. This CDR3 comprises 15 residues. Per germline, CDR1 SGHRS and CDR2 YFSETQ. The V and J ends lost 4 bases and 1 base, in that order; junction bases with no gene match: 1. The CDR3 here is CASSRTGSGANVLTF. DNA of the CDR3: TGCGCCAGCAGCAGGACAGGGTCTGGGGCCAACGTCCTGACTTTC.

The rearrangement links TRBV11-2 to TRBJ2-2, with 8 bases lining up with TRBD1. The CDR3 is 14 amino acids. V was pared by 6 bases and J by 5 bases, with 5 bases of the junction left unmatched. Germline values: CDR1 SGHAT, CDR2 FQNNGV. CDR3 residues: CASSFGQGTGELFF. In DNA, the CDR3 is TGTGCCAGCAGTTTCGGACAGGGTACCGGGGAGCTGTTTTTT.

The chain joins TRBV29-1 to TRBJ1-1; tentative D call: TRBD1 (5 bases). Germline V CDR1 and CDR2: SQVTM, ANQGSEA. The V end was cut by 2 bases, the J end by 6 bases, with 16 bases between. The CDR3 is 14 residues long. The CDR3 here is CSVENTGGNAEAFF. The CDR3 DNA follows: TGCAGCGTTGAAAATACTGGGGGAAACGCTGAAGCTTTCTTT.

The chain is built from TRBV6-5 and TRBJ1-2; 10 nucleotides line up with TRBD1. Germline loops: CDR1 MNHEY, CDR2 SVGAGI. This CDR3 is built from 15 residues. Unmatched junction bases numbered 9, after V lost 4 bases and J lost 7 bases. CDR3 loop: CASSLSGQGKGGYTF. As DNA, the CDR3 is TGTGCCAGCAGTTTGTCGGGACAGGGGAAAGGTGGCTACACCTTC.

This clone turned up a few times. The CDR3 loop is CASSFDSTNTQYF. The DNA of the CDR3 is TGTGCCAGCAGCTTCGACAGCACCAATACGCAGTATTTT. The chain recombines TRBV7-9 with TRBJ2-3; D is perhaps TRBD1 (5 bases). From germline, CDR1 is SEHNR and CDR2 FQNEAQ (reference sequence). V was clipped by 3 bases and J by 7 bases, with 11 bases between them. This CDR3 is built from 13 residues.